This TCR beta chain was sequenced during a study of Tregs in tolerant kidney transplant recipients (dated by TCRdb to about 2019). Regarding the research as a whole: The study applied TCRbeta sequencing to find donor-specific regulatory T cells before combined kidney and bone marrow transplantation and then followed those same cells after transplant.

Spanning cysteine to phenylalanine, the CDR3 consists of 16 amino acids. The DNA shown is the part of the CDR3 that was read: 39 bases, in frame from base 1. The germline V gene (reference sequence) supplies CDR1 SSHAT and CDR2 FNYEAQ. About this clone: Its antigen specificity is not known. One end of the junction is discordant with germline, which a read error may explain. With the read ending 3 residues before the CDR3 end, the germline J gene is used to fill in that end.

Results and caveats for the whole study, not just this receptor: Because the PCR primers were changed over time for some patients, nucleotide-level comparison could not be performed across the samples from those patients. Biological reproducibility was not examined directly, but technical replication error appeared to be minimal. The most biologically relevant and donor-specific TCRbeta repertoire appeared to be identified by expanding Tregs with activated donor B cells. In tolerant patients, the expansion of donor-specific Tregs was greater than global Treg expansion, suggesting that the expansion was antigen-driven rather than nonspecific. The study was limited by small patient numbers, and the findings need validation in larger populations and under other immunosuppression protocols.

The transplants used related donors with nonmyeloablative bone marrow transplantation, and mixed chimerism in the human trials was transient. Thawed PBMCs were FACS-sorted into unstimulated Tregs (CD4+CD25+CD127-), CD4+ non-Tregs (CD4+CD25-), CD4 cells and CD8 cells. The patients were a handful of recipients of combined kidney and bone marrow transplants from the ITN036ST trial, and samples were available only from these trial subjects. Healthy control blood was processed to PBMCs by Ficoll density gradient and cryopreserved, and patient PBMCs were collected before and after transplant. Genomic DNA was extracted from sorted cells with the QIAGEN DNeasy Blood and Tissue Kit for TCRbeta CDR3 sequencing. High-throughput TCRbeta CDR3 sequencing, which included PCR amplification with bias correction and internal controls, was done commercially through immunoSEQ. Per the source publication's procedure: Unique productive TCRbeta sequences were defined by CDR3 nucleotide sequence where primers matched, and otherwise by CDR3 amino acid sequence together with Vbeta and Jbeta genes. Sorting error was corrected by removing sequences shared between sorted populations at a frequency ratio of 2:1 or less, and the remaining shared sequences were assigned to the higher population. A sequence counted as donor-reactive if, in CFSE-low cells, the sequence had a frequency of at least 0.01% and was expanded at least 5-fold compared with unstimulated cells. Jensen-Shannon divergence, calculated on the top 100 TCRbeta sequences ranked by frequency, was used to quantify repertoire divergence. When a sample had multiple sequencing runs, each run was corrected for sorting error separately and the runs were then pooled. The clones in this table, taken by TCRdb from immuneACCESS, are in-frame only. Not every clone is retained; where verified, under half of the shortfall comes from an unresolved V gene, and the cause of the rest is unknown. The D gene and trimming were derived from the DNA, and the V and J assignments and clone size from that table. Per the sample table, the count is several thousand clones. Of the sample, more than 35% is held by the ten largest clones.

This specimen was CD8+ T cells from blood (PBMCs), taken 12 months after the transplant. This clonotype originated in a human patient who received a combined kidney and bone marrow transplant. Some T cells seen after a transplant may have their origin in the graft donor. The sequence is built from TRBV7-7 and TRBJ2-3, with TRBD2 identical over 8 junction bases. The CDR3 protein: CASSPYSGASTDTQYF. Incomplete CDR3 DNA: TGTGCTAGCAGCCCCTATAGCGGGGCTAGCACAGATACG.